What follows describes a single T cell receptor (beta chain). These data come from a study of blood T cell repertoires in COVID-19. Study-level information: Material from acute and convalescent COVID-19 was sourced from the United States, Italy and Spain.

Germline CDR1 reads SGHDN; CDR2 reads FVKESK. This CDR3 is 17 amino acids long. V gave up 0 bases and J gave up 4 bases, with 15 bases separating them. The data were produced by immunoSEQ multiplex PCR, yet TCRdb's version contains in-frame clones alone and is incomplete. The data hold roughly 50,000 clones, with 90% observed a single time. Sequencing was carried out using peripheral blood. This TCR derives from a man in his forties or fifties with acute or convalescent COVID-19. The chain joins TRBV14 to TRBJ2-2; perhaps TRBD2 as D (6 bases). The CDR3 spells CASSQDIGGARTGELFF. The CDR3 nucleotides read TGTGCCAGCAGCCAAGATATCGGGGGAGCCCGCACCGGGGAGCTGTTTTTT.